Below, 14 T cell receptor beta chains from the same sample are listed, as sequenced in a study of early T cells in non-severe SARS-CoV-2 infection. TCRdb called the 5' RACE reads again in MiXCR, with one record for every CDR3 protein. The sample holds about 41,000 distinct CDR3 sequences, 11% seen once. The specimen sequenced was whole blood. These TCRs come from an adult who was a healthcare worker with PCR-confirmed SARS-CoV-2 infection or an uninfected control (not recorded which).

This clonotype was seen ten or more times. The chain employs TRBV7-2 and TRBJ2-7, with 7 bases lining up with TRBD1. The CDR3 runs to 13 residues. Germline trimming cut 7 bases from V and 1 base from J; bases unmatched to any gene: 4. Germline CDR1 reads SGHTA; CDR2 reads FQGNSA. The CDR3 loop reads CASIGTASYEQYF. CDR3 DNA sequence: TGTGCCAGCATAGGGACAGCTTCCTACGAGCAGTACTTC.

Many counts were recorded for this clonotype. The rearrangement links TRBV14 to TRBJ2-7, with D maybe TRBD2 (5 bases). Trimming took 4 bases from V and 5 from J, leaving 12 bases between them. This CDR3 contains 13 residues. In germline, CDR1 is SGHDN, CDR2 FVKESK. CDR3 residues: CASSLEGGDEQYF. Written as DNA, the CDR3 is TGTGCCAGCAGCCTTGAAGGAGGAGACGAGCAGTACTTC.

This clonotype was seen many times. The chain couples TRBV7-3 to TRBJ1-1; 7 nucleotides line up with TRBD1. Germline V CDR1 and CDR2: SGHTA, FQGTGA. The V and J ends lost 4 bases and 8 bases, in that order; junction bases with no gene match: 7. This CDR3 spans 13 amino acids. The DNA of the CDR3 is TGTGCCAGCAGCTCTACGACAGGGACGGAAGCTTTCTTT. Its protein is CASSSTTGTEAFF.

This clonotype was seen ten or more times. This chain connects TRBV7-3 to TRBJ2-3; unclear D gene. This CDR3 has 14 residues. The V end was cut by 5 bases, the J end by 6 bases, with 15 bases between. Germline V gives CDR1 SGHTA, CDR2 FQGTGA. CDR3 sequence reads: CASSPYSGRDTQYF. The CDR3, as DNA: TGTGCCAGCAGCCCCTACTCTGGTCGCGATACGCAGTATTTT.

This clonotype has ten or more counts. This rearrangement joins TRBV5-6 to TRBJ2-1; D gene uncertain. This CDR3 is built from 13 residues. V dropped 1 base and J dropped 9 bases, with 11 bases sitting between them. Per the germline V gene, CDR1 is SGHDT and CDR2 is YYEEEE. CDR3 in amino acids: CASSLSGSGEQFF. The CDR3 nucleotides read TGTGCCAGCAGCTTGTCCGGGTCAGGTGAGCAGTTCTTC.

J is TRBJ2-5 and V is TRBV28, with a weak D call TRBD1 (5 bases). Germline CDR1 reads MDHEN; CDR2 reads SYDVKM. The CDR3 length is 14 residues. Trimming pared 3 bases from V and 4 bases from J, leaving 12 bases between. As DNA, the CDR3 is TGTGCCAGCAGTTTGGTTGGGGCAGGAGAGACCCAGTACTTC. Translating gives CASSLVGAGETQYF.

This clonotype was seen only a few times. This chain joins TRBV20-1 and TRBJ2-3; possible D gene TRBD1, 5 bases. This CDR3 comprises 16 residues. The germline V gene has CDR1 DFQATT and CDR2 SNEGSKA (reference sequence). Trimming shortened V by 8 bases and J by 0 bases, and 21 bases separated the two germline ends. The chain's CDR3 is CSTTQGTLRSTDTQYF. The CDR3 DNA reads as TGCAGTACTACCCAGGGCACGCTCCGAAGCACAGATACGCAGTATTTT.

This clonotype was detected only a few times. In DNA, the CDR3 is TGTGCCAGCAGCCTCCGAGTACTAGCGGGGAGCACAGATACGCAGTATTTT. Amino acids: CASSLRVLAGSTDTQYF. The V gene is TRBV3-2, the J gene TRBJ2-3; the D call TRBD2 from the table was never checked on the DNA. TRBV3-2 is classified as a pseudogene. This CDR3 has 17 residues.

The gene calls are TRBV5-5 and TRBJ1-1; possible D gene TRBD1, 5 bases. The V gene lost 5 bases and the J gene lost 2 bases, with 13 bases spanning the gap. Looked up from germline, CDR1 is SGHKS and CDR2 is YYEKEE (reference sequence). The CDR3 covers 14 residues. CDR3 nucleotide sequence: TGTGCCAGCAGACCGACAGTTATTAACACTGAAGCTTTCTTT. It specifies CASRPTVINTEAFF.

CDR3 bases: TGTGCCACCAGCAGAGATGCAGGGGGCTACTATGGCTACACCTTC. It translates to CATSRDAGGYYGYTF. This rearrangement joins TRBV15 to TRBJ1-2, with 8 bases that match TRBD1. CDR3 length: 15 amino acids. Germline-derived CDR1 and CDR2 are LNHNV and YYDKDF (reference sequence). The ends lost 0 bases at V and 3 bases at J; junction bases unmatched: 3.

This clonotype has a handful of counts. The V gene is TRBV25-1, the J gene TRBJ2-3; 8 bases agree with TRBD1. The V and J ends lost 3 bases and 2 bases, in that order; junction bases with no gene match: 7. Germline loops: CDR1 MGHDK, CDR2 SYGVNS. The CDR3 runs to 16 residues. The CDR3: CASSDSRTGNTDTQYF. Written as DNA, the CDR3 is TGTGCCAGCAGTGACTCTCGGACAGGGAACACAGATACGCAGTATTTT.

This clonotype was seen at least ten times. The chain links TRBV12-3 or TRBV12-4 to TRBJ1-2; weak D call: TRBD1 (5 bases). The length of the CDR3 is 14 residues. V dropped 6 bases and J dropped 7 bases, with 18 bases sitting between them. CDR3 nucleotide sequence: TGTGCCAGCAGAGGGGCCGGGGGAACGACTGGCTACACCTTC. This gives the protein CASRGAGGTTGYTF.

This clonotype was counted many times. One end of the junction fails to match germline, which may point to a read error. The genes are TRBV3-1 and TRBJ2-7; D is uncertain. Germline CDR1 is LGHDT and CDR2 is YNNKEL (reference sequence). The CDR3 runs 12 residues. The DNA for the CDR3 is TGTGCCAGCAGCCAAGTAACTGGGATCGTGGACTTC. Encoded protein: CASSQVTGIVDF.

J is TRBJ2-1 and V is TRBV12-3 or TRBV12-4; TRBD2 matches 7 bases. The CDR3 has 15 amino acids. Trimming at V came to 8 bases and at J to 0 bases, leaving 7 bases not matched to a gene. For the CDR3, the DNA is TGTGCCAGCTTATGGGAGGGACTCTCCTACAATGAGCAGTTCTTC. Encoded protein: CASLWEGLSYNEQFF.